Below, one T cell receptor (beta chain) is given with its context. Its antigen remains unidentified. The protocol was immunoSEQ multiplex PCR, while the TCRdb copy is restricted to in-frame clones and leaves out a portion. This table has 2 million to 2.5 million clones, roughly 93% appearing once. The CDR3 is 14 amino acids. CDR1 and CDR2 (germline): MDHEN, SYDVKM. V shed 9 bases and J shed 6 bases, with 17 bases lying between them. The data belong to a study of shared clonotypes between healthy human individuals. Overall study findings and caveats: Memory subsets generally showed lower estimated richness than naive subsets. A few donors had roughly 5% of their naive CD4 clonotypes in common.

This TCR was recovered from a man aged 18 to 29 in good health. Some clones in this sample may be carry-over from other donors' samples. The sequenced sample consisted of naive CD4+ T cells from PBMCs. Subset noted: CD45RA+ positively selected. The chain couples TRBV28 to TRBJ1-4, with a tentative D call TRBD1 (5 bases). CDR3 residues: CASAWGRLDEKLFF. For the CDR3, the DNA is TGTGCCAGTGCGTGGGGGAGATTAGATGAAAAACTGTTTTTT.